The clone carrying this T cell receptor (beta chain) was seen ten or more times. Its cognate antigen is unknown. The CDR3 loop spans 14 amino acids. Germline V gene data show CDR1 as SGHTA and CDR2 as FQGTGA. The junction had 13 bases not matched to a gene; V was cut back by 5 bases and J by 9 bases. This sample is part of a study of neurological immune-mediated disorders. Every sequencing run returned over 200 million TCR-beta sequences, which were derived from 15-18 subjects. Each CDR3 protein gets one entry after TCRdb re-called the 5' RACE reads with MiXCR. In the table there are under 30,000 distinct CDR3 sequences, 6.5% to 8% of which are singletons. The unsorted libraries were made from 2 million PBMCs kept at -80 C. Regarding the study as a whole: There were no CDR3 amino acid sequences shared by expanded clones across subjects, a result suggesting private repertoires in all groups.

The rearrangement uses TRBV7-3 and TRBJ2-7; 7 nucleotides line up with TRBD2. Input material: PBMCs. The receptor was derived from a woman aged 40 to 50 in good health. CDR3 sequence reads: CASSNQGGGSSQYF. DNA of the CDR3: TGTGCCAGCAGCAACCAGGGAGGCGGGAGTTCGCAGTACTTC.